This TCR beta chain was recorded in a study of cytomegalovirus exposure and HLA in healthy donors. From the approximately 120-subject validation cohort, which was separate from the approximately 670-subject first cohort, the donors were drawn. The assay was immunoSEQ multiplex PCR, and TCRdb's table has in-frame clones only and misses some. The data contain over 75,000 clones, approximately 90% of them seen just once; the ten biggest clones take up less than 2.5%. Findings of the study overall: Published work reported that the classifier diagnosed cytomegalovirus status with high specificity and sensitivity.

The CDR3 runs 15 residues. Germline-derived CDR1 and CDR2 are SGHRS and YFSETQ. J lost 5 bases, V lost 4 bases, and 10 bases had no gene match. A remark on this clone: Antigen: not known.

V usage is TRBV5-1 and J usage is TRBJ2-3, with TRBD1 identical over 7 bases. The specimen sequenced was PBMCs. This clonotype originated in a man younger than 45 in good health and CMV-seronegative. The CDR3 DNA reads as TGCGCCAGCAGCCCACGGGACAGTCAAAAAGATACGCAGTATTTT. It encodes CASSPRDSQKDTQYF.